The 32 T cell receptor beta chains given below trace back to one sample, sequenced in a study of T cell repertoires in cytomegalovirus infection. Each CDR3 protein is one row after TCRdb ran MiXCR on the reads. Of fewer than 350,000 distinct CDR3 sequences in the sample, roughly 9.5% were seen once. The specimen was PBMCs. The receptors stem from a human donor in good health (CMV status not recorded). Some clones in this sample may be carry-over from other donors' samples.

In its sample, this clonotype was seen a few times. V and J are TRBV3-1 and TRBJ2-2; the D is unclear. The CDR3 has 14 residues. Trimming cost V 5 bases and J 4 bases, with 11 bases left between them. CDR1 and CDR2 from the germline V gene are LGHDT and YNNKEL (reference sequence). Written as DNA, the CDR3 is TGTGCCAGCAGCGGTTCCGTGACCACCGGGGAGCTGTTTTTT. Its protein product is CASSGSVTTGELFF.

This chain connects TRBV6-1 to TRBJ1-6; 8 nucleotides match TRBD1. The CDR3 has 14 amino acids. The V segment lost 5 bases and the J segment 10 bases; nucleotides outside the gene matches: 7. CDR1 MNHNS and CDR2 SASEGT come from the germline V gene. Here the CDR3 DNA reads TGTGCCAGCAGTCCTGGACAGGGAAGATCACCCCTCCACTTT. This encodes CASSPGQGRSPLHF.

This clonotype was counted only a few times. CDR3 in amino acids: CASSSTDRGQETQYF. CDR3 DNA: TGTGCCAGCAGCTCAACTGACAGGGGGCAAGAGACCCAGTACTTC. The rearrangement uses TRBV7-2 and TRBJ2-5, with 9 bases aligning to TRBD1. CDR1 SGHTA and CDR2 FQGNSA come from the germline V gene. Trimming took 4 bases from V and 2 from J; bases not matched to a gene: 5. The CDR3 spans 15 residues.

A note on this clonotype: A much larger clone is a single base away; this may be a read error. The missing conserved phenylalanine or tryptophan at the end of this CDR3 makes a read error likely. The V gene is TRBV7-8, the J gene TRBJ2-7, with D perhaps matching TRBD1 or TRBD2 (5 bases each). Germline V gene lookup returns CDR1 SGHVS and CDR2 FQNEAQ. This CDR3 contains 13 residues. Trimming cost V 6 bases and J 0 bases, with 9 bases left between them. This chain's CDR3 is CASSEGNSYEQYL. CDR3 sequence (DNA): TGTGCCAGCAGTGAGGGGAACTCCTACGAGCAGTACCTC.

This clonotype was observed a handful of times. The J gene is TRBJ2-2, the V gene TRBV7-2; the D call may be TRBD1 or TRBD2 (5 bases each). This CDR3 has 15 amino acids. Germline V gives CDR1 SGHTA, CDR2 FQGNSA. The germline V and J ends were trimmed by 6 bases and 0 bases, with 11 bases remaining between them. CDR3 protein: CASRGDGANTGELFF. As DNA, the CDR3 is TGTGCCAGCAGGGGGGACGGAGCGAACACCGGGGAGCTGTTTTTT.

This clonotype has a count of ten or more. The chain has TRBV6-2 or TRBV6-3 and TRBJ1-1; no definite D call. With 3 bases removed from V and 5 bases from J, the gap between germline ends came to 31 bases. The CDR3 length is 20 residues. In germline, CDR1 is MNHEY, CDR2 SVGEGT. CDR3 in DNA: TGTGCCAGCAGTTATGGGTTGGATTATCGGGGTACCGGAGTTGTGACTGAAGCTTTCTTT. Translating gives CASSYGLDYRGTGVVTEAFF.

This chain uses TRBV7-9 with TRBJ2-3; 7 positions agree with TRBD1. The CDR3 loop spans 15 amino acids. V was pared by 3 bases and J by 4 bases, with 7 bases of the junction left unmatched. Germline loops: CDR1 SEHNR, CDR2 FQNEAQ (reference sequence). The CDR3 DNA reads TGTGCCAGCAGCTTCCGGGACAGCAGCTCAGATACGCAGTATTTT. Translating gives CASSFRDSSSDTQYF.

This clonotype was found a few times. The chain joins TRBV28 to TRBJ2-4; D is perhaps TRBD1 or TRBD2 (6 bases each). From germline, CDR1 is MDHEN and CDR2 SYDVKM. The V end was cut by 6 bases, the J end by 3 bases, with 15 bases between. The CDR3 covers 15 residues. CDR3 loop: CASRDYRVDKNIQYF. The CDR3 DNA follows: TGTGCCAGCAGGGACTACAGGGTCGACAAAAACATTCAGTACTTC. The variable domain in full, with the rest retrieved from reference TRBV28 and TRBJ2-4, is DVKVTQSSRYLVKRTGEKVFLECVQDMDHENMFWYRQDPGLGLRLIYFSYDVKMKEKGDIPEGYSVSREKKERFSLILESASTNQTSMYLCASRDYRVDKNIQYFGAGTRLSVL.

This clonotype was counted at least ten times. The rearrangement uses TRBV7-2 and TRBJ2-3; perhaps TRBD2 as D (5 bases). CDR3 length equals 15 residues. The V end lost 10 bases, the J end lost 0 bases, and 17 bases lay between the germline ends. The germline V gene encodes CDR1 SGHTA and CDR2 FQGNSA. The CDR3 region has the DNA TGTGCCACCCAGCGGACCCGGTTCAGCACAGATACGCAGTATTTT. Its protein is CATQRTRFSTDTQYF.

This clonotype was detected only a few times. J is TRBJ2-2 and V is TRBV7-9; 8 bases are shared with TRBD2. The CDR3 spans 19 residues. With V trimmed by 6 bases and J by 0 bases, 15 bases remained unmatched. Germline CDR1 and CDR2: SEHNR and FQNEAQ (reference sequence). The CDR3 DNA reads as TGTGCCAGCAGTCGCCCGGGACTAGGGGGAGGCGCGAACACCGGGGAGCTGTTTTTT. This translates into CASSRPGLGGGANTGELFF.

This clonotype was counted ten times or more. The chain joins TRBV12-3 or TRBV12-4 to TRBJ2-2, with TRBD2 identical over 12 bases. With 5 bases clipped from V and 2 bases from J, the junction kept 12 bases outside the gene matches. The CDR3 length is 19 residues. CDR3 loop: CASSPRLAGALINTGELFF. Written as DNA, the CDR3 is TGTGCCAGCAGTCCCCGACTAGCGGGGGCCCTTATCAACACCGGGGAGCTGTTTTTT.

J is TRBJ2-7 and V is TRBV7-2, with TRBD2 matching over 7 bases. Looked up from germline, CDR1 is SGHTA and CDR2 is FQGNSA. The CDR3 sequence is 15 residues long. Trimming removed 1 base from V and 7 bases from J; junction bases left unmatched: 10. CDR3 loop: CASSLGPGTGGEQYF. For the CDR3, the DNA is TGTGCCAGCAGCTTAGGTCCGGGGACGGGGGGAGAGCAGTACTTC.

This clonotype was counted many times. The chain recombines TRBV7-6 with TRBJ2-1; 12 bases are a match to TRBD2. The germline gives CDR1 SGHVS, CDR2 FNYEAQ. CDR3 length equals 17 residues. With V trimmed by 5 bases and J by 7 bases, 12 bases remained unmatched. The CDR3 DNA reads TGTGCCAGCAGCCCAACCCGGACTAGCGGGGAATCAAATGAGCAGTTCTTC. Translation: CASSPTRTSGESNEQFF.

The rearrangement joins TRBV7-2 to TRBJ1-2; D might be TRBD1 (5 bases). This CDR3 region has 13 residues. V lost 4 bases, J lost 10 bases, and 16 bases lay in between. Germline V gene sequence: CDR1 SGHTA, CDR2 FQGNSA. The CDR3, as DNA: TGTGCCAGCAGCTCGAATTCACAGGACTCCTACACCTTC. The encoded protein is CASSSNSQDSYTF.

This clonotype appeared many times. V usage is TRBV6-5 and J usage is TRBJ2-3; 8 positions agree with TRBD1. Looked up from germline, CDR1 is MNHEY and CDR2 is SVGAGI. With V trimmed by 5 bases and J by 3 bases, 1 base remained unmatched. CDR3 length: 13 residues. Here the CDR3 DNA reads TGTGCCAGCAGTCGGACAGGGACAGATACGCAGTATTTT. Protein sequence: CASSRTGTDTQYF.

This clonotype was found a few times. The CDR3 loop reads CASSLTSANTGELFF. The CDR3 DNA is TGTGCCAGCAGTTTGACTAGCGCGAACACCGGGGAGCTGTTTTTT. This chain uses TRBV6-1 with TRBJ2-2; TRBD2 matches 8 bases. The germline CDR1 and CDR2 sequences are MNHNS and SASEGT. Unmatched junction bases numbered 2, after V lost 5 bases and J lost 0 bases. The CDR3 consists of 15 residues.

This clonotype was counted between two and nine times. The rearrangement links TRBV7-2 to TRBJ2-5, with 7 bases identical to TRBD2. V shed 1 base, J shed 4 bases, and the junction held 12 bases outside the gene matches. The CDR3 is made up of 17 amino acids. Germline CDR1 and CDR2: SGHTA and FQGNSA. CDR3 nucleotides: TGTGCCAGCAGCTTAGAGCGGCGGGAGTTAGCCAGAGAGACCCAGTACTTC. It encodes CASSLERRELARETQYF. Full variable domain (outside the CDR3, taken from reference TRBV7-2 and TRBJ2-5): GAGVSQSPSNKVTEKGKDVELRCDPISGHTALYWYRQSLGQGLEFLIYFQGNSAPDKSGLPSDRFSAERTGGSVSTLTIQRTQQEDSAVYLCASSLERRELARETQYFGPGTRLLVL.

This clonotype was observed many times. This chain links TRBV6-2 or TRBV6-3 with TRBJ2-1; 10 nucleotides line up with TRBD2. The CDR3 is made up of 15 amino acids. The V and J ends lost 0 bases and 7 bases, in that order; junction bases with no gene match: 3. CDR1 is MNHEY and CDR2 is SVGEGT in the germline V gene. As DNA, the CDR3 is TGTGCCAGCAGTTACTCGGCTAGCGGGGGAAATGAGCAGTTCTTC. Amino acids: CASSYSASGGNEQFF.

This clonotype was found many times. The V call is TRBV5-1, the J call TRBJ2-7, with TRBD2 as a possible D gene (6 bases). V was shortened by 7 bases and J by 5 bases, with 19 bases between the two germline ends. The CDR3 covers 14 residues. Germline V gene data show CDR1 as SGHRS and CDR2 as YFSETQ. The CDR3 loop is CASDPGAGSHEQYF. CDR3 DNA: TGCGCCAGCGATCCGGGAGCGGGTTCCCACGAGCAGTACTTC.

The gene calls are TRBV4-2 and TRBJ1-6, with a possible D match to TRBD1 (5 bases). Germline CDR1 and CDR2: LGHNA and YNFKEQ. The CDR3 covers 15 residues. V lost 3 bases and J 9 bases, leaving 15 bases between the germline ends. The CDR3 is CASSHGGFGISPLHF. DNA for the CDR3: TGTGCCAGCAGCCACGGGGGGTTCGGAATTTCACCCCTCCACTTT.

Ten or more counts support this clonotype. This rearrangement joins TRBV29-1 to TRBJ2-1; D ambiguous. Per germline, CDR1 SQVTM and CDR2 ANQGSEA. The CDR3 length is 13 residues. The ends were cut back, 2 bases at V and 6 bases at J, with 11 bases in the middle. This chain's CDR3 is CSVERPWGNEQFF. The CDR3 bases are TGCAGCGTTGAACGGCCCTGGGGCAATGAGCAGTTCTTC.

The chain uses TRBV24-1 and TRBJ2-5; 7 bases match TRBD2. This CDR3 has 14 residues. V dropped 4 bases and J dropped 7; count of bases not matched to a gene: 8. Germline V gene lookup returns CDR1 KGHDR and CDR2 SFDVKD. DNA of the CDR3: TGTGCCACCAGTGACCGGGACTACCAGTGGACCCAGTACTTC. Its protein product is CATSDRDYQWTQYF.

This clonotype was counted only a few times. The chain is built from TRBV6-2 or TRBV6-3 and TRBJ2-1; D call uncertain. V lost 3 bases, J lost 6 bases, and 12 bases lay in between. This CDR3 comprises 14 residues. CDR1 and CDR2 (germline): MNHEY, SVGEGT. CDR3 amino acids: CASSYSGLSNEQFF. CDR3 nucleotide sequence: TGTGCCAGCAGTTATTCCGGGCTCAGCAATGAGCAGTTCTTC.

This clonotype was observed many times. The chain is built from TRBV7-2 and TRBJ2-1; D is unclear. Trimming left V 5 bases short and J 6 bases short, with 17 bases between. CDR3 size: 15 residues. Germline V gene data show CDR1 as SGHTA and CDR2 as FQGNSA. CDR3 DNA sequence: TGTGCCAGCAGCCTAAACCCCATAGAACCCAATGAGCAGTTCTTC. The encoded protein is CASSLNPIEPNEQFF.

The chain is built from TRBV7-9 and TRBJ2-3, with TRBD1 identical over 8 bases. The CDR3 spans 17 residues. V trimming: 4 bases; J trimming: 6 bases; junction bases outside the gene matches: 15. Germline CDR1 is SEHNR and CDR2 is FQNEAQ (reference sequence). CDR3 residues: CASSYRLDRASGDTQYF. CDR3 bases: TGTGCCAGCAGCTATCGATTGGACAGGGCCTCTGGGGATACGCAGTATTTT.

There are a few counts of this clonotype. The CDR3 loop reads CASGLAGGGSGANVLTF. As DNA, the CDR3 is TGTGCCAGCGGACTAGCGGGGGGCGGTTCTGGGGCCAACGTCCTGACTTTC. This chain connects TRBV27 to TRBJ2-6, with 14 bases fitting TRBD2. Germline CDR1 MNHEY, CDR2 SMNVEV (reference sequence). The V gene end was trimmed by 8 bases and the J gene end by 1 base; junction bases not matched to a gene: 4. The CDR3 covers 17 residues.

This chain connects TRBV29-1 to TRBJ2-2, with D maybe TRBD1 (5 bases). The CDR3 contains 13 residues. The V gene lost 6 bases and the J gene lost 6 bases, with 14 bases spanning the gap. Germline V gene lookup returns CDR1 SQVTM and CDR2 ANQGSEA. CDR3 coding DNA: TGCAGCGTCCAAAACATCAGGGCCGGGGAGCTGTTTTTT. Amino acid sequence: CSVQNIRAGELFF.

This clonotype came up a few times. CDR3: CASSYRGARNGELFF. The CDR3 DNA reads as TGTGCCAGCAGTTACAGGGGGGCAAGAAACGGGGAGCTGTTTTTT. This chain uses TRBV6-2 or TRBV6-3 with TRBJ2-2; D tentatively reads TRBD1 or TRBD2 (6 bases each). Trimming cost V 2 bases and J 7 bases, with 14 bases left between them. In germline, CDR1 is MNHEY, CDR2 SVGEGT. This CDR3 has 15 amino acids.

The chain uses TRBV3-1 and TRBJ1-3; no firm D call. Trimming cost V 1 base and J 0 bases, with 10 bases left between them. Germline V gene data show CDR1 as LGHDT and CDR2 as YNNKEL (reference sequence). The CDR3 spans 16 residues. DNA of the CDR3: TGTGCCAGCAGCCAAGTGGCACTAACCTCTGGAAACACCATATATTTT. Translation: CASSQVALTSGNTIYF. The whole variable domain, filled in from reference TRBV3-1 and TRBJ1-3, reads DTAVSQTPKYLVTQMGNDKSIKCEQNLGHDTMYWYKQDSKKFLKIMFSYNNKELIINETVPNRFSPKSPDKAHLNLHINSLELGDSAVYFCASSQVALTSGNTIYFGEGSWLTVV.

This clonotype was seen more than once but under ten times. This rearrangement joins TRBV29-1 to TRBJ1-2, with a tentative D call TRBD1 (6 bases). CDR1 and CDR2 (germline): SQVTM, ANQGSEA. Trimming took 4 bases from V and 3 from J, leaving 15 bases between them. The CDR3 contains 14 residues. CDR3 sequence reads: CSVGESPGDYGYTF. The DNA of the CDR3 is TGCAGCGTTGGCGAATCCCCAGGGGACTATGGCTACACCTTC.

CDR3 residues: CASRPDRAGANVLTF. CDR3 nucleotides: TGTGCCAGCAGACCTGACAGGGCTGGGGCCAACGTCCTGACTTTC. The rearrangement uses TRBV6-6 and TRBJ2-6; 7 bases are shared with TRBD1. V shed 6 bases, J shed 2 bases, and the junction held 4 bases outside the gene matches. This CDR3 region has 15 residues. Germline V CDR1 and CDR2: MNHNY, SVGAGI (reference sequence).

Worth noting for this clonotype: A clone one base away is much larger, so this may be a read error. V and J are TRBV5-8 and TRBJ1-1; 8 positions agree with TRBD1. CDR1 and CDR2 (germline): SGHTS, YDEGEE. The length of the CDR3 is 14 residues. The ends lost 3 bases at V and 4 bases at J; junction bases unmatched: 5. DNA of the CDR3: TGTGCCAGCAGCTCCCAGGGGGCGAGCACTGAAGCTTTCTTT. This translates into CASSSQGASTEAFF.